These 8 T cell receptor beta chains share one sample of origin, sequenced in a study of blood T cell repertoires in COVID-19. Clones were read by immunoSEQ multiplex PCR, and TCRdb kept only the in-frame ones, dropping some. The table includes about 300,000 clones, about 90% detected once. Material: peripheral blood. The receptors originated from a woman under 40 with COVID-19, enrolled during active disease.

The J gene is TRBJ2-1, the V gene TRBV19, with 11 bases identical to TRBD2. CDR1 and CDR2 from the germline V gene are LNHDA and SQIVND (reference sequence). V was pared by 1 base and J by 5 bases, with 1 base of the junction left unmatched. The CDR3 spans 15 residues. CDR3 sequence (DNA): TGTGCCAGTAGTATAGTACTAGCGGGGGACAATGAGCAGTTCTTC. Its protein product is CASSIVLAGDNEQFF.

The chain links TRBV18 to TRBJ1-6; TRBD1 is a possible D gene (5 bases). CDR1 and CDR2 from the germline V gene are KGHSH and LQKENI. CDR3 length: 16 residues. Trimming left V 4 bases short and J 6 bases short, with 16 bases between. The CDR3 DNA sequence: TGTGCCAGCTCACTTCGGGGGGACGGGCCTAATTCACCCCTCCACTTT. This gives the protein CASSLRGDGPNSPLHF.

The V gene is TRBV18, the J gene TRBJ2-5, with 10 bases matching TRBD2. V trimming: 6 bases; J trimming: 4 bases; junction bases outside the gene matches: 11. This CDR3 comprises 16 residues. Germline loops: CDR1 KGHSH, CDR2 LQKENI. The CDR3 nucleotides read TGTGCCAGCTCCCAATCCGGGACTAGCGTCGGAGAGACCCAGTACTTC. Protein: CASSQSGTSVGETQYF.

This chain links TRBV5-6 with TRBJ2-1; D call uncertain. V lost 0 bases, J lost 3 bases, and 4 bases lay in between. This CDR3 has 13 amino acids. Germline loops: CDR1 SGHDT, CDR2 YYEEEE. The CDR3 here is CASSLGHYNEQFF. In DNA form, the CDR3 reads TGTGCCAGCAGCTTGGGGCACTACAATGAGCAGTTCTTC.

The chain uses TRBV27 and TRBJ1-1, with TRBD1 as a possible D gene (6 bases). Trimming pared 4 bases from V and 4 bases from J, leaving 13 bases between. In germline, CDR1 is MNHEY, CDR2 SMNVEV (reference sequence). The CDR3 runs 14 residues. CDR3 in DNA: TGTGCCAGCAGTTCCAGGGGTGTCGGCACTGAAGCTTTCTTT. Amino acid sequence: CASSSRGVGTEAFF.

This chain uses TRBV28 with TRBJ1-2, with unresolved D. The CDR3 runs to 13 residues. CDR1 MDHEN and CDR2 SYDVKM come from the germline V gene. V dropped 8 bases and J dropped 10 bases, with 20 bases sitting between them. CDR3 nucleotides: TGTGCCAGCCGCACGGGATCGGGAAGTGACTACACCTTC. Residues: CASRTGSGSDYTF.

This clone occurred once. The chain uses TRBV4-1 and TRBJ1-4; tentatively, D is TRBD1 (6 bases). Trimming took 1 base from V and 8 from J, leaving 14 bases between them. CDR3 length: 15 amino acids. Germline CDR1 reads MGHRA; CDR2 reads YSYEKL. DNA for the CDR3: TGCGCCAGCAGCCAAGTGGGGGCGTTAAGGGAAAAACTGTTTTTT. Its translation: CASSQVGALREKLFF.

The genes are TRBV3-1 (or the pseudogene TRBV3-2) and TRBJ1-1; D gene ambiguous. The ends were cut back, 2 bases at V and 2 bases at J, with 15 bases in the middle. The germline gives CDR1 LGHDT, CDR2 YNNKEL (reference sequence). The CDR3 extends over 16 amino acids. For the CDR3, the DNA is TGTGCCAGCAGCCAAAGTTTTGGGAGATTTAACACTGAAGCTTTCTTT. As protein: CASSQSFGRFNTEAFF.